Listed below are T cell receptor beta chains from one sample, sequenced in a study of blood T cells in healthy people across ages. MiXCR was run by TCRdb on the 5' RACE reads, yielding one entry per CDR3 protein. The sample records approximately 810,000 distinct CDR3 sequences, roughly 40% being singletons. The sample consisted of blood. Receptors were obtained from a man aged 18-30 years in good health. Both conserved end residues are part of each CDR3. D genes are given only for firm matches. Not all rows give a size; the values are once, few, many and, for expanded clones, a class.

D	V	length	J	size	DNA	CDR3
NA	TRBV6-2/TRBV6-3	14	TRBJ2-1	NA	TGTGCCAGCAGTTACGAACAGGCCTACAATGAGCAGTTCTTC	CASSYEQAYNEQFF
NA	TRBV9	15	TRBJ1-6	NA	TGTGCCAGCAGCGTAGAGGTTAATTTCAATTCACCCCTCCACTTT	CASSVEVNFNSPLHF
TRBD1	TRBV2	15	TRBJ1-6	many	TGTGCCAGCAGTCTCTCACAGGGGGAAAATTCACCCCTCCACTTT	CASSLSQGENSPLHF
NA	TRBV5-1	15	TRBJ1-1	many	TGCGCCAGCAGCTTAATCGACAGCGGGGGCACTGAAGCTTTCTTT	CASSLIDSGGTEAFF
NA	TRBV7-2	11	TRBJ1-4	few	TGTGCCAGCAGCGACTGGGAAAAACTGTTTTTT	CASSDWEKLFF
NA	TRBV7-2	17	TRBJ1-5	NA	TGTGCCAGCAGCTTAGGCGTTACGGGGTGGTGGGATCAGCCCCAGCATTTT	CASSLGVTGWWDQPQHF
NA	TRBV20-1	12	TRBJ1-4	few	TGCAGTGCTAGAGCCACGGAGGGAAAACTGTTTTTT	CSARATEGKLFF
TRBD2	TRBV10-2	18	TRBJ2-7	NA	TGCGCCAGCAGTGAGTCCTCCTTGACTAGCGGGGGGGACTACGAGCAGTACTTC	CASSESSLTSGGDYEQYF
NA	TRBV7-2	16	TRBJ2-3	few	TGTGCCAGCAGCTCCCAGCCGAGCGTGGGTCGAGATACGCAGTATTTT	CASSSQPSVGRDTQYF
TRBD2	TRBV12-3/TRBV12-4	14	TRBJ2-5	many	TGTGCCAGCAATACACTAGCGGAGAGTGAGACCCAGTACTTC	CASNTLAESETQYF
TRBD1	TRBV6-5	15	TRBJ2-5	NA	TGTGCCAGCAGTTACTCGAGACAGGGGGGCGATGAGCAGTACTTC	CASSYSRQGGDEQYF
NA	TRBV13	13	TRBJ1-2	few	TGTGCCAGCAGCCTAGGTCTTGGGCAGGGCTACACCTTC	CASSLGLGQGYTF
NA	TRBV12-3/TRBV12-4	15	TRBJ1-1	NA	TGTGCCAGCAGTTTTGAGGAGCTACTGAACACTGAAGCTTTCTTT	CASSFEELLNTEAFF
NA	TRBV4-1	16	TRBJ2-3	NA	TGCGCCAGCAGCCAACCCTACTTGGACTACACAGATACGCAGTATTTT	CASSQPYLDYTDTQYF
TRBD2	TRBV2	14	TRBJ2-5	few	TGTGCCAGCAGTGGCGCTAGCGGTAGGGAGACCCAGTACTTC	CASSGASGRETQYF
TRBD1	TRBV4-2	16	TRBJ2-7	few	TGTGCCAGCAGCCAACGATCCCAGGACAGGGGCCACGAGCAGTACTTC	CASSQRSQDRGHEQYF
TRBD1	TRBV28	17	TRBJ1-2	many	TGTGCCAGCAGTTTAATCGGGGACGGACAGGGGAACTATGGCTACACCTTC	CASSLIGDGQGNYGYTF
NA	TRBV6-2/TRBV6-3	13	TRBJ1-2	few	TGTGCCAGCAGTTACTCGAGCGGAGGTGGCTACACCTTC	CASSYSSGGGYTF
NA	TRBV21-1	12	TRBJ2-3	few	TGTGGGACAGGGACCTGCACAGATACGCAGTATTTT	CGTGTCTDTQYF
NA	TRBV6-2/TRBV6-3	14	TRBJ2-4	many	TGTGCCAGCAGTCCGGATCTTTACGGGGGCATTCAGTACTTC	CASSPDLYGGIQYF
NA	TRBV29-1	15	TRBJ2-3	NA	TGCAGCGCGACGTCAGGGAAGGTGATTTCAGATACGCAGTATTTT	CSATSGKVISDTQYF
TRBD2	TRBV20-1	14	TRBJ2-7	few	TGCAGTGCTAGAGATCACGGGGACTACAATGAGCAGTACTTC	CSARDHGDYNEQYF
NA	TRBV9	14	TRBJ2-3	NA	TGTGCCAGCAGCGTCCCTCCAAGCACAGATACGCAGTATTTT	CASSVPPSTDTQYF
TRBD1	TRBV7-2	12	TRBJ1-2	NA	TGTGCCAGCAGCGGACAGGGTCCTGGCTACACCTTC	CASSGQGPGYTF
NA	TRBV7-9	13	TRBJ1-1	many	TGTGCCAGCAGTTTAGGAGGGAGTACTGAAGCTTTCTTT	CASSLGGSTEAFF
NA	TRBV4-3	15	TRBJ1-4	NA	TGCGCCAGCAGCCCCGGGGCAGGAGGGAGTGAAAAACTGTTTTTT	CASSPGAGGSEKLFF
TRBD2	TRBV6-5	18	TRBJ2-1	many	TGTGCCAGCAGTTACTCACTGGCTAGCGGGGGCTCCTACAATGAGCAGTTCTTC	CASSYSLASGGSYNEQFF
TRBD2	TRBV20-1	15	TRBJ2-3	NA	TGCAGTGCTAGGGGCTTTGGGGCGGGGGCAGATACGCAGTATTTT	CSARGFGAGADTQYF
NA	TRBV7-2	16	TRBJ2-3	NA	TGTGCCAGCAGATCAGGTGGGGCTAGCGTTGGAGATACGCAGTATTTT	CASRSGGASVGDTQYF
NA	TRBV29-1	13	TRBJ2-2	NA	TGCAGCGTTGATTTAGGGAACACCGGGGAGCTGTTTTTT	CSVDLGNTGELFF
NA	TRBV9	13	TRBJ1-1	NA	TGTGCCAGCAGCGTAGTAGGTGGATTTGAAGCTTTCTTT	CASSVVGGFEAFF
NA	TRBV18	14	TRBJ2-1	NA	TGTGCCACGGTCCCCGGGACCGCCGAGAGGGAGCAGTTCTTC	CATVPGTAEREQFF
NA	TRBV20-1	13	TRBJ2-3	NA	TGCAGTGCTAACGGGGGGCGCACAGATACGCAGTATTTT	CSANGGRTDTQYF
NA	TRBV12-3/TRBV12-4	13	TRBJ2-3	NA	TGTGCCAGCAGTTTTTTCCGGGCGCCTACGCAGTATTTT	CASSFFRAPTQYF
NA	TRBV21-1	12	TRBJ2-7	once	TGTGCCAACCGTACTAGTGTCGACGAGCAGTACTTC	CANRTSVDEQYF
NA	TRBV7-2	14	TRBJ1-4	few	TGTGCCAGCAGCAGGGGTTTGGTCCCTGAAAAACTGTTTTTT	CASSRGLVPEKLFF
NA	TRBV5-5	14	TRBJ2-5	NA	TGTGCCAGCAGCGTTGGGCCAGCCCAAGAGACCCAGTACTTC	CASSVGPAQETQYF
NA	TRBV25-1	13	TRBJ1-2	many	TGTGCCAGCAGTGAGAACAGCTTATATGGCTACACCTTC	CASSENSLYGYTF
TRBD2	TRBV6-5	14	TRBJ2-1	NA	TGTGCCAGCAGTCCTAGCGGGGGAGGAACTGAGCAGTTCTTC	CASSPSGGGTEQFF
TRBD2	TRBV4-3	17	TRBJ2-7	NA	TGCGCCAGCAGCCAGGGCAGAAAGACTAGCGGGACCTACGAGCAGTACTTC	CASSQGRKTSGTYEQYF
NA	TRBV20-1	16	TRBJ1-2	NA	TGCAGTGCTAGAGGATCCCCAGCGCCTGCGCGCTATGGCTACACCTTC	CSARGSPAPARYGYTF
TRBD1	TRBV5-1	14	TRBJ1-2	many	TGCGCCAGCAGCTTGGGGGGACAGTCCTATGGCTACACCTTC	CASSLGGQSYGYTF
NA	TRBV3-1	13	TRBJ1-3	NA	TGTGCCAGCAGCCAAGGAAGATCGAACACCATATATTTT	CASSQGRSNTIYF
NA	TRBV4-2	16	TRBJ1-4	few	TGTGCCAGCAGCCCCGAGGGCCTTCCAACTAATGAAAAACTGTTTTTT	CASSPEGLPTNEKLFF
TRBD1	TRBV6-5	14	TRBJ2-3	NA	TGTGCCCGCAGGCGGGACAGGGAGCCAGATACGCAGTATTTT	CARRRDREPDTQYF
NA	TRBV5-5	13	TRBJ1-2	many	TGTGCCAGCAGCTTTACGAGCTCCTATGGCTACACCTTC	CASSFTSSYGYTF
NA	TRBV7-2	16	TRBJ2-3	few	TGTGCCAGCAGCTTAGAGGGCTACCCAGATGGAGATACGCAGTATTTT	CASSLEGYPDGDTQYF
NA	TRBV7-3	16	TRBJ2-1	NA	TGTGCCAGCAGCTTAAGGGCCTCAAATTCCTACAATGAGCAGTTCTTC	CASSLRASNSYNEQFF
TRBD1	TRBV14	17	TRBJ2-3	NA	TGTGCCAGCAGCCAAGATTCACGGACAGGGCATCAAGATACGCAGTATTTT	CASSQDSRTGHQDTQYF
NA	TRBV6-6	13	TRBJ2-1	NA	TGTGCCAGCAGTTTGGCCCTTCGCAATGAGCAGTTCTTC	CASSLALRNEQFF
TRBD2	TRBV20-1	15	TRBJ2-7	NA	TGCAGTGCCACCACAGGACTAGCGGGCCCCAATGAGCAGTACTTC	CSATTGLAGPNEQYF
NA	TRBV6-5	13	TRBJ2-7	many	TGTGCCAGCAGTTACGGGGTATCCTACGAGCAGTACTTC	CASSYGVSYEQYF
NA	TRBV12-3/TRBV12-4	14	TRBJ1-3	few	TGTGCCAGCAGTTTTTTGCCAGGGGGAAACACCATATATTTT	CASSFLPGGNTIYF
NA	TRBV20-1	15	TRBJ2-3	many	TGCAGTGCTAGGGCCAAAAGCCTCAACACAGATACGCAGTATTTT	CSARAKSLNTDTQYF
NA	TRBV4-1	15	TRBJ2-3	few	TGCGCCAGCAGTCATAATAGTTTTAGCACAGATACGCAGTATTTT	CASSHNSFSTDTQYF
NA	TRBV29-1	13	TRBJ1-2	many	TGCAGCGTTGTGACGGGGGGAAACTATGGCTACACCTTC	CSVVTGGNYGYTF
TRBD1	TRBV13	15	TRBJ1-2	NA	TGTGCCAGCAGCTCCGGACAGGGGGCTTACTATGGCTACACCTTC	CASSSGQGAYYGYTF
NA	TRBV10-3	13	TRBJ1-1	few	TGTGCCATCAGTGAGTCGAGTGTCAGGTCAGCTTTCTTT	CAISESSVRSAFF
TRBD1	TRBV20-1	13	TRBJ2-5	NA	TGCAGTGTCGGGACAGGGACAGAAGAGACCCAGTACTTC	CSVGTGTEETQYF
NA	TRBV27	16	TRBJ2-2	NA	TGTGCCAGCAGTTTAAAGTTAGGCTTGGACACCGGGGAGCTGTTTTTT	CASSLKLGLDTGELFF